This T cell receptor (beta chain) was retrieved from a study of beta chain features in type 1 diabetes. What was sequenced were expressed TCRB transcripts, since all of the isolated RNA had been reverse transcribed. TCRdb keeps only in-frame clones here, not all; method: immunoSEQ multiplex PCR. The sample carries 500,000 to 850,000 clones, around an eighth recorded once. In total, each donor contributed a single heparinised blood draw that averaged around 100 mL. This clone was seen more than once but under ten times. Its target is unknown. The CDR3 loop spans 13 amino acids. Germline-derived CDR1 and CDR2 are SQVTM and ANQGSEA. V lost 5 bases and J lost 4; bases outside the gene matches: 5. Study outcomes and limitations: Moderately but significantly shorter TCRB CDR3s were found in Type 1 diabetes patients in all four CD4+ subsets. Reads derived from cDNA could over-represent cells showing high TCR expression. The similarity of naive, central memory and Treg TCRB repertoires appeared greater among patients than among healthy donors.

This sequence was found in a man aged 18 to 29 with type 1 diabetes. The chain combines TRBV29-1 with TRBJ1-5, with 7 nucleotides matching TRBD1. The sequencing input was naive CD4+ T cells from blood. In DNA form, the CDR3 reads TGCAGCGTTACCGGGACAGAAAATCAGCCCCAGCATTTT. This gives the protein CSVTGTENQPQHF.